Following are 13 T cell receptor beta chains from one sample sequenced in a study of early T cells in non-severe SARS-CoV-2 infection. TCRdb ran MiXCR on the 5' RACE reads and lists one entry per CDR3 protein. This table has about 33,000 distinct CDR3 sequences, under 5.5% appearing once. Sequenced input: whole blood. The receptor source for this set is an adult who was a healthcare worker with PCR-confirmed SARS-CoV-2 infection or an uninfected control (not recorded which).

This rearrangement joins TRBV28 to TRBJ1-4; D not certain. The CDR3 is 12 amino acids. Looked up from germline, CDR1 is MDHEN and CDR2 is SYDVKM. The V end was cut by 10 bases, the J end by 5 bases, with 11 bases between. CDR3 in DNA: TGTGCCACGGACGGCCCGAATGAAAAACTGTTTTTT. It specifies CATDGPNEKLFF. Using reference TRBV28 and TRBJ1-4 for the parts outside the CDR3, the full variable domain is DVKVTQSSRYLVKRTGEKVFLECVQDMDHENMFWYRQDPGLGLRLIYFSYDVKMKEKGDIPEGYSVSREKKERFSLILESASTNQTSMYLCATDGPNEKLFFGSGTQLSVL.

Only a few counts were recorded for this clonotype. The genes are TRBV6-2 or TRBV6-3 and TRBJ2-3; D gene unclear. Trimming shortened V by 6 bases and J by 4 bases, and 14 bases separated the two germline ends. The CDR3 loop spans 14 amino acids. From germline, CDR1 is MNHEY and CDR2 SVGEGT. The CDR3 region is CASRTPRYADTQYF. CDR3 sequence (DNA): TGTGCCAGCAGGACACCTAGATATGCAGATACGCAGTATTTT.

This clonotype appeared many times. The rearrangement uses TRBV29-1 and TRBJ2-2; no firm D call. The germline CDR1 and CDR2 sequences are SQVTM and ANQGSEA. V was shortened by 4 bases and J by 0 bases, with 3 bases between the two germline ends. The CDR3 totals 12 residues. CDR3 bases: TGCAGCGTTGTTGCGAACACCGGGGAGCTGTTTTTT. Translating gives CSVVANTGELFF.

At least ten counts were recorded for this clonotype. The chain uses TRBV5-1 and TRBJ1-6; 7 bases map to TRBD1. There are 13 residues in the CDR3. From germline, CDR1 is SGHRS and CDR2 YFSETQ. V trimming: 0 bases; J trimming: 10 bases; junction bases outside the gene matches: 1. The CDR3 bases are TGCGCCAGCAGCTTGGACAGGGGCTCACCCCTCCACTTT. Translated: CASSLDRGSPLHF.

This clonotype came up many times. The chain couples TRBV11-2 to TRBJ2-5; D not resolved. The germline CDR1 and CDR2 sequences are SGHAT and FQNNGV. Trimming left V 1 base short and J 5 bases short, with 11 bases between. This CDR3 region has 14 residues. CDR3 in DNA: TGTGCCAGCAGCTTAGGCCCAGGTCCGGAGACCCAGTACTTC. This encodes CASSLGPGPETQYF.

The chain combines TRBV7-2 with TRBJ2-7; no firm D call. Per the germline V gene, CDR1 is SGHTA and CDR2 is FQGNSA. This CDR3 has 18 residues. Trimming removed 1 base from V and 2 bases from J, with 21 bases in between. CDR3 sequence reads: CASSLVANTETFAYEQYF. The CDR3, as DNA: TGTGCCAGCAGCTTAGTAGCCAATACCGAAACATTCGCCTACGAGCAGTACTTC.

This clonotype counts as medium-sized. The genes are TRBV15 and TRBJ2-3; 7 bases line up with TRBD2. The CDR3 covers 17 residues. Germline V gene lookup returns CDR1 LNHNV and CDR2 YYDKDF (reference sequence). V shed 0 bases and J 4 bases; nucleotides not matched to a gene: 10. The CDR3 DNA is TGTGCCACCAGCAGAGATCGGGCGGCGGGGGAAGCAGATACGCAGTATTTT. Its translation is CATSRDRAAGEADTQYF. Full variable domain (remainder filled in from reference TRBV15 and TRBJ2-3): DAMVIQNPRYQVTQFGKPVTLSCSQTLNHNVMYWYQQKSSQAPKLLFHYYDKDFNNEADTPDNFQSRRPNTSFCFLDIRSPGLGDTAMYLCATSRDRAAGEADTQYFGPGTRLTVL.

This clonotype was recorded a few times. The gene calls are TRBV7-2 and TRBJ1-1; D not resolved. The CDR3 loop spans 14 amino acids. The germline V and J ends were trimmed by 7 bases and 0 bases, with 12 bases remaining between them. From germline, CDR1 is SGHTA and CDR2 FQGNSA. CDR3 nucleotides: TGTGCCAGCACCGAACAGCCTATGAACACTGAAGCTTTCTTT. Translated: CASTEQPMNTEAFF. The complete variable domain, with remaining parts taken from reference TRBV7-2 and TRBJ1-1, reads GAGVSQSPSNKVTEKGKDVELRCDPISGHTALYWYRQSLGQGLEFLIYFQGNSAPDKSGLPSDRFSAERTGGSVSTLTIQRTQQEDSAVYLCASTEQPMNTEAFFGQGTRLTVV.

The sample holds many counts of this clonotype. The chain carries TRBV7-2 and TRBJ2-3; 7 nucleotides align to TRBD1. This CDR3 has 14 residues. The germline CDR1 and CDR2 sequences are SGHTA and FQGNSA. J was trimmed by 2 bases and V by 5 bases; bases with no gene match: 4. The CDR3: CASSPDRVTDTQYF. The CDR3 DNA reads TGTGCCAGCAGCCCTGACAGGGTCACAGATACGCAGTATTTT.

J is TRBJ2-7 and V is TRBV12-3 or TRBV12-4, with D uncertain. The CDR3 has 15 residues. V was clipped by 5 bases and J by 0 bases, with 14 bases between them. The CDR3, as DNA: TGTGCCAGCAGTCCCTTGCGCAGGACCTCCTACGAGCAGTACTTC. Translated, it gives CASSPLRRTSYEQYF.

In this sample, this clonotype turned up many times. This sequence joins TRBV7-9 and TRBJ1-1; 8 bases fit TRBD1. This CDR3 has 13 amino acids. J gave up 5 bases and V 3 bases, and 2 bases lay outside the gene matches. CDR1 and CDR2 (germline): SEHNR, FQNEAQ (reference sequence). CDR3 nucleotides: TGTGCCAGCAGCTTGAGACAGGGGACTGAAGCTTTCTTT. Amino acid sequence: CASSLRQGTEAFF.

This clonotype showed up many times. The V and J genes are TRBV7-6 and TRBJ2-5; D is undetermined. The CDR3 is made up of 12 amino acids. Trimming removed 4 bases from V and 0 bases from J, with 3 bases in between. Germline V gene sequence: CDR1 SGHVS, CDR2 FNYEAQ. The CDR3 coding sequence is TGTGCCAGCAGCTGGTACCAAGAGACCCAGTACTTC. Translation: CASSWYQETQYF.

The rearrangement joins TRBV11-2 to TRBJ2-5; TRBD2 matches 13 bases. This CDR3 is built from 15 residues. J lost 3 bases, V lost 3 bases, and 1 base had no gene match. CDR1 and CDR2 from the germline V gene are SGHAT and FQNNGV. In DNA form, the CDR3 reads TGTGCCAGCAGCTTCGGACTAGCGGGGGAAGAGACCCAGTACTTC. Encoded protein: CASSFGLAGEETQYF.